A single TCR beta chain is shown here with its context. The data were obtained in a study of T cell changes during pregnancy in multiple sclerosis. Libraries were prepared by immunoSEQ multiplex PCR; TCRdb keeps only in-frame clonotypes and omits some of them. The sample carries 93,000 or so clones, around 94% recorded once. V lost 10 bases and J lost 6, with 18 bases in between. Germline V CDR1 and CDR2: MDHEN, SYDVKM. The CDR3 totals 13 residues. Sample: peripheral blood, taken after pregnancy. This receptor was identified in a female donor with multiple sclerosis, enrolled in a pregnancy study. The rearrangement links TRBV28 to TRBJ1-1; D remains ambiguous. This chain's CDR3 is CATVDLFRAEAFF. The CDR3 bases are TGTGCCACCGTGGACTTGTTCCGCGCTGAAGCTTTCTTT.